This is a list of T cell receptor beta chains from one sample in a study of cytomegalovirus exposure and HLA in healthy donors. Sequencing was performed with immunoSEQ multiplex PCR; in TCRdb, only in-frame clones are kept and a portion is missing. The sample contains 90,000 to 100,000 clones, about 72% of which appear only once. The sequencing input was PBMCs. The receptors originated from a woman aged 55 to 70 in good health and CMV-seropositive. CDR3s include the opening cysteine and the closing phenylalanine or tryptophan. Expanded clones are given a class, and other clones once, few, many or no size at all.

V	J	size	CDR3
TRBV28	TRBJ2-2	.	CASSLLSGTNTGELFF
TRBV11-3	TRBJ2-7	once	CASSTVGQATQYF
TRBV5-1	TRBJ1-1	.	CASRKDWGNTEAFF
TRBV29-1	TRBJ2-7	.	CSGRDNYYEQYF
TRBV6-5	TRBJ2-1	.	CASSSNPAGYNEQFF
TRBV5-1	TRBJ2-5	.	CASSLGLAGVQTQYF
TRBV27	.	.	CASSLSLATTYEQYF
TRBV27	TRBJ2-3	.	CASRTGVVGGDTQYF
TRBV6-6	TRBJ1-1	.	CASSPGMNRVNTEAFF
TRBV28	TRBJ2-3	.	CASSLPGQGGDTQYF
TRBV7-6	TRBJ2-1	.	CASSRLAGGPSNEQFF
TRBV5-4	TRBJ1-1	.	CASSRDRMNTEAFF
TRBV6-6	TRBJ1-1	.	CASSPPGQPNTEAFF
TRBV7-3	TRBJ1-6	.	CASSVGQGAHSPLHF
TRBV7-3	TRBJ1-2	.	CASSFPTGGENGYTF
TRBV10-2	TRBJ2-7	.	CASSESGGTSGDEQYF
TRBV7-7	TRBJ2-1	few	CASSLGQGINEQFF
TRBV28	TRBJ1-2	.	CASSYNYRPETSFGYTF
TRBV19	TRBJ2-1	.	CATTITGGSNEQFF
TRBV28	TRBJ2-1	.	CASSLNSRQTYNEQFF
TRBV7-7	TRBJ2-5	once	CASSFGTSGPKETQYF
TRBV6-4	TRBJ2-1	.	CASSPLANNEQFF
TRBV5-4	TRBJ2-7	.	CASSYAGLADYEQYF
TRBV5-1	TRBJ1-4	.	CASSLGQGSEKLFF
TRBV30	.	.	CAWSLIPSGFYEQYF
TRBV9	TRBJ2-7	once	CASSGGGGLGLYEQYF
TRBV13	TRBJ2-2	.	CVSSSLTGTGELFF
TRBV7-2	TRBJ2-2	few	CASSLVAVSTNTGELFF
TRBV2	TRBJ2-3	.	CASSRDRAPDTQYF
TRBV6-1	TRBJ2-1	.	CASSESSVTLDEQFF
TRBV4-1	TRBJ1-2	.	CASSPTKFQVIPRIYGYTF
TRBV11-2	TRBJ1-5	once	CASSLVPGPDQPQHF
TRBV4-1	TRBJ2-7	few	CASSQDTRTSGRYEQYF
TRBV9	.	few	CASSIGQGVTYEQYF
TRBV2	TRBJ1-1	.	CATQYTEAFF
TRBV28	TRBJ2-5	.	CASSVREQYF
TRBV19	TRBJ2-1	.	CASSIGGLAALYNEQFF
TRBV11-1	TRBJ2-7	.	CASSLASASEQYF
TRBV28	TRBJ2-4	.	CASSSLGGGLNIQYF
TRBV29-1	TRBJ1-1	.	CSVAGQPGAEAFF
TRBV2	TRBJ2-2	.	CASSEFQGVSGELFF
TRBV18	TRBJ2-2	.	CASSPQSHQATGELFF
TRBV5-1	TRBJ2-5	.	CASSLEGEETQYF
TRBV30	TRBJ1-6	once	CAWGSDRANSPLHF
TRBV30	TRBJ2-7	.	CAWSPPTGTVSYEQYF
TRBV28	TRBJ1-3	.	CASSLQNSGNTIYF
TRBV5-4	TRBJ2-1	.	CASSPGTGGPYNEQFF
TRBV11-1	TRBJ2-5	few	CASSFGRRETQYF
TRBV2	TRBJ1-2	.	CASRAQGKGYGYTF
TRBV9	TRBJ2-5	.	CASSLAGGNQETQYF
TRBV2	TRBJ2-7	.	CASSDGTTPYEQYF